This section outlines one T cell receptor (beta chain) sequence together with its context. The antigen is unknown. Patients included in sequencing had previously demonstrated CD8+CD57+ cell expansion by flow cytometry. Every patient presented with severe acquired aplastic anemia. This entry comes from a study of CD8+CD57+ T cells in acquired aplastic anemia. Study-wide context: Sorted CD4+ and CD8+ cells gave a mean 3.2 ug DNA, range about 0.19 to 27.4 ug.

Using genomic DNA as the template, TCR beta VDJ and CDR3 profiling was carried out. MiXCR, applied by TCRdb to the reads, yields one record per CDR3 protein. This sample has roughly 170,000 distinct CDR3 sequences; nearly 50% occur once, and the top ten carry roughly 13%. Study-wide results and caveats: The study found no significant CD8+ Simpson's diversity difference between patients and controls. A set of 25 to 30 CD8+ CDR3 sequences was shared between patients and controls, and these sequences appeared highly expressed in patients.

The sample consisted of sorted CD4+, CD8+, or CD8+CD57+ T cells (not recorded which) from PBMCs. The sequence derives from a human donor with aplastic anemia.

In nucleotides, the CDR3 is TGTGCCACCAGCAGTTCGGGGTCTGGTAATTCACCCCTCCACTTT. Its protein product is CATSSSGSGNSPLHF. The chain combines TRBV15 with TRBJ1-6; D remains ambiguous. The V gene's germline CDR1 is LNHNV and CDR2 YYDKDF (reference sequence). The CDR3 runs to 15 residues. Trimming pared 3 bases from V and 6 bases from J, leaving 12 bases between.